This TCR beta chain came from a study of shared clonotypes between healthy human individuals. Germline V gives CDR1 SEHNR, CDR2 FQNEAQ (reference sequence). CDR3 length equals 13 residues. V lost 3 bases and J lost 4, with 9 bases in between. In the authors' workflow: Filtering was not the same, since immunoSEQ gave junction-only sequences without quality scores. Measured with immunoSEQ multiplex PCR; TCRdb has only the in-frame clones, and not every one. The V and J calls and the clone size are those of that table, but D and trimming were determined from the DNA. This sample has over 950,000 clones; 77% occur once, and the top ten carry about 0.89%. Points on this clone: In the same sample, other DNA sequences code for this CDR3.

Sequencing used memory CD4+ T cells from PBMCs. Specified subset: CD45RA-negative fraction. This clonotype was obtained from a young man in good health. Some clones in this sample may be carry-over from other donors' samples. The J gene is TRBJ2-5, the V gene TRBV7-9; D gene ambiguous. The CDR3 here is CASSFGLGETQYF. As DNA, the CDR3 is TGTGCCAGCAGCTTTGGTCTTGGAGAGACCCAGTACTTC. The variable domain in full, with the rest retrieved from reference TRBV7-9 and TRBJ2-5, is DTGVSQNPRHKITKRGQNVTFRCDPISEHNRLYWYRQTLGQGPEFLTYFQNEAQLEKSRLLSDRFSAERPKGSFSTLEIQRTEQGDSAMYLCASSFGLGETQYFGPGTRLLVL.